This T cell receptor beta chain is from a study of cytomegalovirus exposure and HLA in healthy donors. Overall study findings and caveats: Cytomegalovirus-associated TCR beta chains were listed, numbering around 150.

The CDR3 has 14 residues. Trimming at V came to 4 bases and at J to 4 bases, leaving 3 bases not matched to a gene. Method: immunoSEQ multiplex PCR; TCRdb's copy keeps in-frame clones and lacks some. The table shows about 180,000 clones, with 85% occurring only once. The donors formed part of the roughly 120-subject validation cohort, distinct from the roughly 700-subject first cohort. This clone was found once. Its specificity is unknown. The chain couples TRBV5-3 to TRBJ2-4; 9 bases match TRBD1. TRBV5-3 is identified as an open reading frame with a role that is uncertain. The source material was PBMCs. The source is a man aged 18 to 35 in good health and CMV-seropositive. The DNA for the CDR3 is TGTGCCAGAAGCCTGGGGACAGGGAAAAACATTCAGTACTTC. Amino acids: CARSLGTGKNIQYF.